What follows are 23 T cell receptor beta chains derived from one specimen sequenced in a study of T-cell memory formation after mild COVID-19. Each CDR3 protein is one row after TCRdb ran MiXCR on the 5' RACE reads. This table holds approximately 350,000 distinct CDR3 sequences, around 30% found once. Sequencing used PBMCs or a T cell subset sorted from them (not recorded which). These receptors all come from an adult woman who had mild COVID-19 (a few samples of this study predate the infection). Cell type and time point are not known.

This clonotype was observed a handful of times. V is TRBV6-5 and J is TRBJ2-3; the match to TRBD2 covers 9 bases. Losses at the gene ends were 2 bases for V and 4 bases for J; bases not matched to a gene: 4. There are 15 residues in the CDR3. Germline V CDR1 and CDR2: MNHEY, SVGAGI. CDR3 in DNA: TGTGCCAGCAGTTACGAACTAGCGGGCGCAGATACGCAGTATTTT. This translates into CASSYELAGADTQYF.

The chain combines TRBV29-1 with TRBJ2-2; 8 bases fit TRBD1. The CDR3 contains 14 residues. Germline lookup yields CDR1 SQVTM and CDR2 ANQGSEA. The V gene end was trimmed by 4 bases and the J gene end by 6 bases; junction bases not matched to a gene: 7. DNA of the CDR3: TGCAGCGTTGGCGCCGCAGGGGGCCCCGGGGAGCTGTTTTTT. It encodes CSVGAAGGPGELFF.

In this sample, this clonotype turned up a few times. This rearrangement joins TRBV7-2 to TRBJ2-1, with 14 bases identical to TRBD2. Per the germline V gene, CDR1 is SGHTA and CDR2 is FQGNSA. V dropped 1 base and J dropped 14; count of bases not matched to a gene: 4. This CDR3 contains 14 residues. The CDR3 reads CASSLGLAGGPKFF. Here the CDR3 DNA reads TGTGCCAGCAGCTTAGGACTAGCGGGAGGGCCAAAGTTCTTC.

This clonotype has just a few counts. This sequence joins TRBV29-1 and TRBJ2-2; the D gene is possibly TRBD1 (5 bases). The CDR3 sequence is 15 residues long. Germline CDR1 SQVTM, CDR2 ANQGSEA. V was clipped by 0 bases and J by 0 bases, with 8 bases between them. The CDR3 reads CSVEDGRANTGELFF. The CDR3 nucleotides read TGCAGCGTTGAAGATGGCAGGGCGAACACCGGGGAGCTGTTTTTT.

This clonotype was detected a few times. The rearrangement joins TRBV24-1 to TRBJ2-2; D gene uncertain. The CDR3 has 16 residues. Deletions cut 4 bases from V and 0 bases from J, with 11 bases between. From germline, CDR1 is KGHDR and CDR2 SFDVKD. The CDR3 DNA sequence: TGTGCCACCAGTGACCGATCAACAGCGAACACCGGGGAGCTGTTTTTT. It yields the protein CATSDRSTANTGELFF.

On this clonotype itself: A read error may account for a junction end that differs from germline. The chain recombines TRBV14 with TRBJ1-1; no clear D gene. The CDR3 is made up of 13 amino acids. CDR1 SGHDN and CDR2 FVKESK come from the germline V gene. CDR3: CASSQERGRTLVF. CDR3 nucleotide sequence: TGTGCCAGCAGCCAAGAACGCGGGCGAACCCTAGTCTTT.

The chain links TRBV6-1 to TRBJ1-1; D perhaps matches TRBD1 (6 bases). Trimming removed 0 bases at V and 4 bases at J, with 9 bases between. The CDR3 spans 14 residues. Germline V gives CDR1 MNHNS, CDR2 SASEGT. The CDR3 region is CASSEAWGPTEAFF. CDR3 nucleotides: TGTGCCAGCAGTGAAGCATGGGGGCCCACTGAAGCTTTCTTT.

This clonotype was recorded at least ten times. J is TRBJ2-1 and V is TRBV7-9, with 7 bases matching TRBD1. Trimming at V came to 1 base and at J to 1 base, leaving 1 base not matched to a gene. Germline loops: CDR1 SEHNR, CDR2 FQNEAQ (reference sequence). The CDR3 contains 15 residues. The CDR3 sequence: CASSLGQGSYNEQFF. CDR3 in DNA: TGTGCCAGCAGCTTAGGACAGGGTTCCTACAATGAGCAGTTCTTC.

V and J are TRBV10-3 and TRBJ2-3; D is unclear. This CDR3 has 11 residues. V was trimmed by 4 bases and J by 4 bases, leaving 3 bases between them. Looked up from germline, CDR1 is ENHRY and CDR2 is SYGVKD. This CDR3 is CAISGADTQYF. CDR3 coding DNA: TGTGCCATCAGTGGGGCAGATACGCAGTATTTT.

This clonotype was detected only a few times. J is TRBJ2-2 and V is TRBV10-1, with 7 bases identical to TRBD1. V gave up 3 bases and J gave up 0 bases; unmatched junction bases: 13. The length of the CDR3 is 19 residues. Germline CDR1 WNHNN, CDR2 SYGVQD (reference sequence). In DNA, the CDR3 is TGCGCCAGCAGTGACCCGAGTAGGAACGGGACAGCGAACACCGGGGAGCTGTTTTTT. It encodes CASSDPSRNGTANTGELFF.

CDR3 sequence reads: CASRSGGEAGNTIYF. The CDR3 bases are TGTGCCAGCAGGTCAGGTGGCGAGGCTGGAAACACCATATATTTT. V gene TRBV27 combines with J gene TRBJ1-3; D is undetermined. The germline gives CDR1 MNHEY, CDR2 SMNVEV (reference sequence). There are 15 residues in the CDR3. V shed 6 bases and J shed 2 bases, with 14 bases lying between them.

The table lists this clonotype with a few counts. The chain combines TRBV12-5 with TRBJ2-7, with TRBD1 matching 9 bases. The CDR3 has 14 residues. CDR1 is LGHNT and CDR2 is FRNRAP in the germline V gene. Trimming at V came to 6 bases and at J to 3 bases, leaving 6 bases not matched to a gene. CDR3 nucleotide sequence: TGTGCTAGTGGCCGACAGGGGGGCGGCTACGAGCAGTACTTC. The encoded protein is CASGRQGGGYEQYF.

In DNA, the CDR3 is TGTGCCACCAGTGTAGGGCGGGGGGCGGTCACAGATACGCAGTATTTT. Its protein is CATSVGRGAVTDTQYF. The chain joins TRBV24-1 to TRBJ2-3; 8 nucleotides line up with TRBD2. Per germline, CDR1 KGHDR and CDR2 SFDVKD. Germline trimming cut 5 bases from V and 2 bases from J; bases unmatched to any gene: 8. The CDR3 sequence is 16 residues long.

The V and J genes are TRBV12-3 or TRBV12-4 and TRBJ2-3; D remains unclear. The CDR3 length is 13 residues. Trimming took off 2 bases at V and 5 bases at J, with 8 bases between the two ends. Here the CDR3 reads CASSLSYQDTQYF. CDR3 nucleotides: TGTGCCAGCAGTTTAAGTTATCAAGATACGCAGTATTTT.

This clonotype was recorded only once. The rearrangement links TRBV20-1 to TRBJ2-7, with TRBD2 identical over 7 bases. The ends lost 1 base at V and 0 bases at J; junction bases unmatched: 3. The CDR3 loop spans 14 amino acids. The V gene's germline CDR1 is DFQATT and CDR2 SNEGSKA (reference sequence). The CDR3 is CSARGAGASYEQYF. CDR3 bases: TGCAGTGCTAGAGGCGCGGGAGCCTCCTACGAGCAGTACTTC.

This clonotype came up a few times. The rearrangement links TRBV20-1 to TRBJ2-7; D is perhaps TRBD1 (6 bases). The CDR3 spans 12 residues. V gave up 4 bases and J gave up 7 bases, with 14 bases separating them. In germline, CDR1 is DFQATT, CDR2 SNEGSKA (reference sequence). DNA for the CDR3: TGCAGTGCTAAGACAGGCCCAGGGGAGCAGTACTTC. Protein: CSAKTGPGEQYF.

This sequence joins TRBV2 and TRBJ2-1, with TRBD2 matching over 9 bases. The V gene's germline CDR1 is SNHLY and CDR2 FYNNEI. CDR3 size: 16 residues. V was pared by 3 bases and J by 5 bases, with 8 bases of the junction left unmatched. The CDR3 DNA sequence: TGTGCCAGCAGTGAGGTCGGCGGGAGGGATCACAATGAGCAGTTCTTC. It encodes CASSEVGGRDHNEQFF.

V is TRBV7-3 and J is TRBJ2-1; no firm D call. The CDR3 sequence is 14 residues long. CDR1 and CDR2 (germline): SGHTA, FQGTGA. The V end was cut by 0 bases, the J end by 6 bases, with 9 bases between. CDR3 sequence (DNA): TGTGCCAGCAGCTTAACGTGGGAAGGCAATGAGCAGTTCTTC. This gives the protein CASSLTWEGNEQFF.

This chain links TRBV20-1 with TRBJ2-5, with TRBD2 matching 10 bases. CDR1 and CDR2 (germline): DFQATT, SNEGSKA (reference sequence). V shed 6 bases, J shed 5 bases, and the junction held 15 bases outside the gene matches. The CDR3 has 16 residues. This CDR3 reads CSAESELAGSLETQYF. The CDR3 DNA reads TGCAGTGCCGAGTCCGAACTAGCGGGGTCGTTGGAGACCCAGTACTTC.

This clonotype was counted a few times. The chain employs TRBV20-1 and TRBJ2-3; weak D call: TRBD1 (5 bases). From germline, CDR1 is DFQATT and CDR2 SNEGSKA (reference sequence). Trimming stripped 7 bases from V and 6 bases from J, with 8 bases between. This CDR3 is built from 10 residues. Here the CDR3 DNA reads TGCAGTGGGGGCCGGGATACGCAGTATTTT. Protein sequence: CSGGRDTQYF.

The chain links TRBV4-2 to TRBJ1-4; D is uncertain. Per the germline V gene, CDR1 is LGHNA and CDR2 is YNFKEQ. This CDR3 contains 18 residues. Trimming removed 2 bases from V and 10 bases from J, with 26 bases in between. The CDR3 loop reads CASSQSPPTAEGYGKLFF. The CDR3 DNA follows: TGTGCCAGCAGCCAAAGCCCCCCGACGGCCGAAGGTTATGGAAAACTGTTTTTT.

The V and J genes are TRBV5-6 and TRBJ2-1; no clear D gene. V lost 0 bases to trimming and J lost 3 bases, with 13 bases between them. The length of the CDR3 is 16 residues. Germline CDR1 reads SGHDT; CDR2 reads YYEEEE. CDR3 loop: CASSLARARFYNEQFF. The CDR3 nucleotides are TGTGCCAGCAGCTTGGCTCGGGCCAGGTTCTACAATGAGCAGTTCTTC.

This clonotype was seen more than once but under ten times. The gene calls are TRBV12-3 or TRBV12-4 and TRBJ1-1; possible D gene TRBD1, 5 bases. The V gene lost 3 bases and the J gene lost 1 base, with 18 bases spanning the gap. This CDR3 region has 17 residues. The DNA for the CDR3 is TGTGCCAGCAGTTTGGCACGTGGGGGGTACGGGAACACTGAAGCTTTCTTT. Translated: CASSLARGGYGNTEAFF.